This T cell receptor beta chain was identified in a study of vaccination and CD4 T cells after COVID-19. Study information: Post-COVID samples were collected a median approximately 93 days following diagnosis, spanning 35 to 161. Cultures that served as controls received a CEFX pool, an HIV-1 Nef pool, or no peptide.

As for this clonotype: Its target is unknown.

The treatment here: approximately 9-day PBMC culture with coronavirus spike peptide pools or control peptides (ViraFEST assay). The Oncomine TCR Beta short-read assay was applied to DNA of cultured CD4+ T cells. TCRdb reanalysed the PCR reads using MiXCR and keeps one entry per CDR3 protein. Of under 25,000 distinct CDR3 sequences in the sample, about four fifths were seen once. The V gene lost 5 bases and the J gene lost 0 bases, with 10 bases spanning the gap. This CDR3 is 15 amino acids long. Germline lookup yields CDR1 LNHDA and CDR2 SQIVND (reference sequence). This clonotype was sampled from a human donor who received a COVID-19 vaccine. The chain is built from TRBV19 and TRBJ2-2; D gene ambiguous. Sequenced material: CD4+ T cells from blood, cultured in vitro, taken after SARS-CoV-2 vaccination. The CDR3 DNA sequence: TGTGCCAGTAGTTTCCTCACCGCGAACACCGGGGAGCTGTTTTTT. Amino acid sequence: CASSFLTANTGELFF.